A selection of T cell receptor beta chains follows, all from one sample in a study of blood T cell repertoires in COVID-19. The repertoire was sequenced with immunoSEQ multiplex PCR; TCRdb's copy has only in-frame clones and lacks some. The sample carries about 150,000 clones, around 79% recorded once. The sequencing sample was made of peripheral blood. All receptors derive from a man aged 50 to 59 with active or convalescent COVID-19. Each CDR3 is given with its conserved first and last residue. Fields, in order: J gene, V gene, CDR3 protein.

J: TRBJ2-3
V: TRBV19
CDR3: CASSIQLVAGGTDTQYF

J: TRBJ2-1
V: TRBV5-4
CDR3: CASSYSGTHNEQFF

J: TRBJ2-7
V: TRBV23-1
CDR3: CASSQSRGRPYEQYF

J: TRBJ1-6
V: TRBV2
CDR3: CASSESGLRNSPLHF

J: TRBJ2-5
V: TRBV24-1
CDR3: CATSDFLTPGGRETQYF

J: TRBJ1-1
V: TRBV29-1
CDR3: CSVEPTGQTEAFF

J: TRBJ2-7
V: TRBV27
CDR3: CASSPTGLAGLTYEQYF

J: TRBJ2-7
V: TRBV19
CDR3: CASSIPGTGSYEQYF

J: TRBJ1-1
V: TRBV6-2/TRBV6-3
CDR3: CASSYLGIRGNREAFF

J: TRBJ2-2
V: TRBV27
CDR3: CASSLVLPNTGELFF

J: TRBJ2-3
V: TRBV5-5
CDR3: CASLPWASGTDTQYF

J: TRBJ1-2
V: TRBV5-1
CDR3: CASSLQGANYGYTF

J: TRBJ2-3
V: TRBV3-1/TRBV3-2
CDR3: CASSQGLAHNTDTQYF

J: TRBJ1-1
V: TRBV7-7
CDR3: CASSPWDRKNTEAFF

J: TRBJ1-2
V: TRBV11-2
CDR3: CASSSLRDRTLSNYGYTF

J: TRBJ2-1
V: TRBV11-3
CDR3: CASSSGGTSARNEQFF

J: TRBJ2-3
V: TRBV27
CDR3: CASSFLHGLAGDTQYF

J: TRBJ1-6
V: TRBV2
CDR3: CASMTGYNSPLHF

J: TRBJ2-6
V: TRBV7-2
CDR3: CASSLRSSGANVLTF

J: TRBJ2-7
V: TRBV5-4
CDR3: CASSLDRAYEQYF

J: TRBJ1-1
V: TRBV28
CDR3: CASSRSVMTLNTEAFF

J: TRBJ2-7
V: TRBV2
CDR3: CASSARTGSFYEQYF

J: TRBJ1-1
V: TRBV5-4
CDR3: CASSLGGASTEAFF

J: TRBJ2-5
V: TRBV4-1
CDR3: CASSQDPQGGKTQYF

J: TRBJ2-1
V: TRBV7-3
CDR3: CASSRSGLYNEQFF

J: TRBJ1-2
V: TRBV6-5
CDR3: CASSQGANYGYTF

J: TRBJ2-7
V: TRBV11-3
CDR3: CASSPGTGFYEQYF

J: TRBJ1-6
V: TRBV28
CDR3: CASSLLTGGDSPLHF

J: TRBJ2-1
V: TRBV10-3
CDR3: CAISDRRALNEQFF

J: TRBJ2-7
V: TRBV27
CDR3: CASSLGGIGYEQYF

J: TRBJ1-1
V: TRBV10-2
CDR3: CASSLAGMNTEAFF

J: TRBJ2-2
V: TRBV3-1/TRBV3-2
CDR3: CASSQNPYRVDTGELFF

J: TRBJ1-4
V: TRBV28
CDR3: CASRPNRGLANEKLFF

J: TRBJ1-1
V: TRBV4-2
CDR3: CASSQEVMGRGLGWTEAFF

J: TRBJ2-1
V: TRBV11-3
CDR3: CASSLEGGYNEQFF

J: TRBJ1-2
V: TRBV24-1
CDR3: CATSDSVGTGEFYGYTF

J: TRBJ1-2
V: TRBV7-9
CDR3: CASSLSAASQGGYTF

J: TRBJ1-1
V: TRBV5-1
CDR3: CASSLRGGTEAFF

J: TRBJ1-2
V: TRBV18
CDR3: CASSPGQGESYTF

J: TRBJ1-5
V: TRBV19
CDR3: CASSPLDRDAQPQHF

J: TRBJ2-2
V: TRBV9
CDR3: CASSVVGQGNTGELFF

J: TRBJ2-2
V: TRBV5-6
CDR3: CASSNPGAGQNTGELFF

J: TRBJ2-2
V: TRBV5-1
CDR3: CASSLQGLAGAGELFF